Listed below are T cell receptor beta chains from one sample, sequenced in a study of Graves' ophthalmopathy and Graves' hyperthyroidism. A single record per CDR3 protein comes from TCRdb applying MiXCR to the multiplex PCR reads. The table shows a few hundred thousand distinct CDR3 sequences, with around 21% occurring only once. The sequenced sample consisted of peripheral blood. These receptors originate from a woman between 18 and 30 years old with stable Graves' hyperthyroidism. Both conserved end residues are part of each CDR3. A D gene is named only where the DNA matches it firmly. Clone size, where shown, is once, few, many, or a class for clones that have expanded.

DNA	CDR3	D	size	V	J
TGTGCCAGCAGTTACTCGGACCGGGAGGGGGCCAAAAACATTCAGTACTTC	CASSYSDREGAKNIQYF	TRBD2	many	TRBV6-5	TRBJ2-4
TGCGCCAGCAGCTTGACTTTAGCGGGAGGAGCTTACGAGCAGTACTTC	CASSLTLAGGAYEQYF	TRBD2	many	TRBV5-1	TRBJ2-7
TGTGCCAGCAGCCACACAGGGGGCGCGGCCAAAAACATTCAGTACTTC	CASSHTGGAAKNIQYF	TRBD1	many	TRBV7-2	TRBJ2-4
TGTGCCAGCTCACCAAGAGGGGATGTCGGTACTGAAGCTTTCTTT	CASSPRGDVGTEAFF	.	.	TRBV18	TRBJ1-1
TGTGCCAGCACCGTGGGGGGAACTGGGGCCAACGTCCTGACTTTC	CASTVGGTGANVLTF	.	.	TRBV6-1	TRBJ2-6
TGTGCCAGCACCCAAGGGGGGATTTTCTCCTACGAGCAGTACTTC	CASTQGGIFSYEQYF	.	many	TRBV6-1	TRBJ2-7
TGTGCCAGCAGACGGACAGGGGCGCAAGAGACCCAGTACTTC	CASRRTGAQETQYF	TRBD1	many	TRBV28	TRBJ2-5
TGTGCCAGCAGTGATAGCGGGAGGGGCACCGGGGAGCTGTTTTTT	CASSDSGRGTGELFF	TRBD2	many	TRBV6-1	TRBJ2-2
TGCGCCAGCAGCCTCCCGGTTGTAGACGGCTACGAGCAGTACTTC	CASSLPVVDGYEQYF	.	many	TRBV4-1	TRBJ2-7
TGTGCCACCCGGCCCGAGGGGGGCGACGAGCAGTACTTC	CATRPEGGDEQYF	.	.	TRBV10-3	TRBJ2-7
TGTGCCAGCAGTCCCTCGGGACAGGGGCTATTCACTGAAGCTTTCTTT	CASSPSGQGLFTEAFF	TRBD1	many	TRBV12-3/TRBV12-4	TRBJ1-1
TGTGCCACCCGATTCGGGGGGGAGAACACTGAAGCTTTCTTT	CATRFGGENTEAFF	.	many	TRBV24-1	TRBJ1-1
TGTGCCAGCAGCTTCGCAGGGGGCCGGGCGGGAGAGACCCAGTACTTC	CASSFAGGRAGETQYF	TRBD1	few	TRBV7-8	TRBJ2-5
TGTGCCAGCAGCCTTCAGCCGGAATTGAACACTGAAGCTTTCTTT	CASSLQPELNTEAFF	.	many	TRBV11-2	TRBJ1-1
TGCAGTGCTAGGCTTAGGACCTACGAGCAGTACTTC	CSARLRTYEQYF	.	many	TRBV20-1	TRBJ2-7
TGTGCCAGCAGCGCTCGGGACAGCACGACCCAGTACTTC	CASSARDSTTQYF	TRBD1	.	TRBV3-1	TRBJ2-5
TGTGCCAGCAGCGCGGACGGAGCCTTGAGGACACCCCTCCACTTT	CASSADGALRTPLHF	.	.	TRBV7-3	TRBJ1-6
TGTGCCAGCAATCGAGGGGCAGGGGACACAGATACGCAGTATTTT	CASNRGAGDTDTQYF	.	many	TRBV6-1	TRBJ2-3
TGTGCCAGCAGCTTAGCCAGAGCCTACGAGCAGTACTTC	CASSLARAYEQYF	.	many	TRBV12-3/TRBV12-4	TRBJ2-7
TGTGCCAGCAGTTTTAGTTGGGAGACCCAGTACTTC	CASSFSWETQYF	.	many	TRBV28	TRBJ2-5
TGTGCCATCAGTGAGGTACAGGGGAGCGAGACCCAGTACTTC	CAISEVQGSETQYF	TRBD1	many	TRBV10-3	TRBJ2-5
TGTGCCAGCAGCAGGACAGAAAATTTACGTAACTATGGCTACACCTTC	CASSRTENLRNYGYTF	.	few	TRBV11-1	TRBJ1-2
TGTGCCAGCTCACCCCCGGGCGGGTTTCCTTCCTACGAGCAGTACTTC	CASSPPGGFPSYEQYF	.	.	TRBV12-3/TRBV12-4	TRBJ2-7
TGTGCCAGCAGTCAGCGGGAGACTGGGGCCAACGTCCTGACTTTC	CASSQRETGANVLTF	TRBD2	many	TRBV12-3/TRBV12-4	TRBJ2-6
TGTGCCATCCGGAGGGGGGGCAAAAACATTAAGTACTTC	CAIRRGGKNIKYF	.	many	TRBV28	TRBJ2-4
TGTGCCAGCAGTTACTCGAAACCAGGGGCTTACGAGCAGTACTTC	CASSYSKPGAYEQYF	.	once	TRBV6-5	TRBJ2-7
TGTGCCAGCAGTACCTGGACAGACAACATTCAGTACTTC	CASSTWTDNIQYF	.	many	TRBV12-3/TRBV12-4	TRBJ2-4
TGTGCCAGCAGCCAAGAGGGTTGGGGGAACACTGAAGCTTTCTTT	CASSQEGWGNTEAFF	.	few	TRBV4-2	TRBJ1-1
TGTGCCAGCAGCCTCGACCGAGCGGTAAACACTGAAGCTTTCTTT	CASSLDRAVNTEAFF	.	.	TRBV7-3	TRBJ1-1
TGTGCCAGCAGCGGGCAGACTAGCGGGAGGGTCGAGCAGTACTTC	CASSGQTSGRVEQYF	TRBD2	many	TRBV7-9	TRBJ2-7
TGTGCCATCGGGGGGGACAGGATAAATCAGCCCCAGCATTTT	CAIGGDRINQPQHF	TRBD1	many	TRBV10-3	TRBJ1-5
TGTGCCAGCAGTTCTGGCGGGGAGCTGTTTTTT	CASSSGGELFF	.	many	TRBV6-2/TRBV6-3	TRBJ2-2
TGTGCCACCAGAACGGGACAGGGGGATCAGCCCCAGCATTTT	CATRTGQGDQPQHF	TRBD1	many	TRBV15	TRBJ1-5
TGTGCCAGCAGCACGACTAGCGGGAGGGGGACCCAGTACTTC	CASSTTSGRGTQYF	TRBD2	many	TRBV7-2	TRBJ2-5
TGTGCCAGCAGCGCTCAGGGGAGTGGCGGGGAGCTGTTTTTT	CASSAQGSGGELFF	.	.	TRBV7-9	TRBJ2-2
TGCGCCAGCAGCCCCGACATAACTTATGGCTACACCTTC	CASSPDITYGYTF	.	many	TRBV5-1	TRBJ1-2
TGTGCCAGCAGTCCCTGGACAGGGGTGAAGACCCAGTACTTC	CASSPWTGVKTQYF	TRBD1	many	TRBV6-2/TRBV6-3	TRBJ2-5
TGTGCCAGCAGCTTAGCCTTTCAAGAGACCCAGTACTTC	CASSLAFQETQYF	.	many	TRBV7-2	TRBJ2-5
TGTGCCAGCAGTCGGGACCCGAACACCGGGGAGCTGGTTTTT	CASSRDPNTGELVF	.	.	TRBV6-2/TRBV6-3	TRBJ2-2